Each of the 19 T cell receptor beta chains below was sequenced from the same sample in a study of early T cells in non-severe SARS-CoV-2 infection. TCRdb redid the calling of the 5' RACE reads with MiXCR, one entry per CDR3 protein. This sample has 60,000 or so distinct CDR3 sequences; about an eighth occur once, and the top ten carry more than 8.5%. The sequenced sample was whole blood. Source of these receptors: an adult who was a healthcare worker with PCR-confirmed SARS-CoV-2 infection or an uninfected control (not recorded which).

This clonotype came up a few times. This chain uses TRBV12-3 or TRBV12-4 with TRBJ1-4; D gene ambiguous. The CDR3 is 15 residues long. The V end was cut by 7 bases, the J end by 0 bases, with 12 bases between. CDR3 bases: TGTGCCAGCACACCAGGTCTCACAACTAATGAAAAACTGTTTTTT. Its translation is CASTPGLTTNEKLFF.

This clonotype was detected only a few times. As DNA, the CDR3 is TGTGCCACCAGTGATTCCGGACGGAACTATGGCTACACCTTC. It codes for CATSDSGRNYGYTF. This chain connects TRBV24-1 to TRBJ1-2; D gene ambiguous. V lost 2 bases, J lost 2 bases, and 8 bases lay in between. Germline V gene lookup returns CDR1 KGHDR and CDR2 SFDVKD. The CDR3 consists of 14 residues.

About this clonotype itself: This could be a read error, since a much larger clone is one nucleotide away. This rearrangement joins TRBV7-3 to TRBJ1-1, with 8 bases identical to TRBD1. The CDR3 is made up of 13 amino acids. Germline CDR1 is SGHTA and CDR2 is FQGTGA. CDR3 nucleotide sequence: TGTGGCAGCAGCGCAGGGGGCTCGACCCCAGCTTTCTTT. It codes for CGSSAGGSTPAFF.

This clonotype was picked up a small number of times. The chain has TRBV20-1 and TRBJ2-7; the match to TRBD2 covers 12 bases. After removal of 1 base from V and 4 bases from J, the junction contained 11 bases not matched to a gene. This CDR3 contains 17 residues. Germline V lookup: CDR1 DFQATT, CDR2 SNEGSKA (reference sequence). This chain's CDR3 is CSARGGTSGLLRYEQYF. CDR3 in DNA: TGCAGTGCTAGAGGAGGGACTAGCGGGCTCCTGAGGTACGAGCAGTACTTC.

The J gene is TRBJ1-5, the V gene TRBV7-2; D possibly corresponds to TRBD1 (6 bases). CDR1 and CDR2 from the germline V gene are SGHTA and FQGNSA. This CDR3 comprises 16 residues. Trimming took off 2 bases at V and 2 bases at J, with 13 bases between the two ends. The CDR3 DNA is TGTGCCAGCAGCTTACTGGGGGGCGCCGGCAATCAGCCCCAGCATTTT. This codes for CASSLLGGAGNQPQHF.

Ten or more counts support this clonotype. This chain connects TRBV20-1 to TRBJ1-2, with a tentative D call TRBD1 (6 bases). CDR3 length: 15 residues. Trimming stripped 0 bases from V and 6 bases from J, with 17 bases between. From germline, CDR1 is DFQATT and CDR2 SNEGSKA (reference sequence). CDR3 sequence (DNA): TGCAGTGCTAGAGATCCACAGGGCCCCTTGGATGGCTACACCTTC. Its protein product is CSARDPQGPLDGYTF.

The CDR3, as DNA: TGTGCCAGCAGCCTACTTGGAGGGTACTCACCCCTCCACTTT. It is translated as CASSLLGGYSPLHF. J is TRBJ1-6 and V is TRBV3-1; no clear D. The CDR3 extends over 14 amino acids. V lost 4 bases and J lost 10, with 14 bases in between. The V gene's germline CDR1 is LGHDT and CDR2 YNNKEL (reference sequence).

The CDR3 spells CASSYMGGAFF. As DNA, the CDR3 is TGTGCCAGCAGTTACATGGGCGGAGCTTTCTTT. This rearrangement joins TRBV6-5 to TRBJ1-1; D ambiguous. Germline assignment: CDR1 MNHEY and CDR2 SVGAGI. V lost 2 bases and J 10 bases, leaving 8 bases between the germline ends. CDR3 length: 11 amino acids.

This chain links TRBV13 with TRBJ2-1, with D uncertain. CDR1 is PRHDT, CDR2 FYEKMQ, per germline (reference sequence). V shed 5 bases and J shed 0 bases, with 8 bases lying between them. The CDR3 is 14 amino acids. The CDR3 DNA reads TGTGCCAGCAGCCTTTGGTCCTCCTACAATGAGCAGTTCTTC. Protein product: CASSLWSSYNEQFF.

This clonotype was detected only a few times. J is TRBJ2-5 and V is TRBV12-3 or TRBV12-4; 8 nucleotides match TRBD1. The CDR3 loop spans 18 amino acids. Trimming took 3 bases from V and 4 from J; bases not matched to a gene: 16. The CDR3 region is CASSLFQGASITRETQYF. CDR3 sequence (DNA): TGTGCCAGCAGTTTGTTCCAGGGGGCGTCTATAACGCGAGAGACCCAGTACTTC.

This clonotype was detected a few times. The V call is TRBV28, the J call TRBJ1-1, with 8 bases lining up with TRBD1. This CDR3 spans 13 amino acids. J lost 10 bases, V lost 4 bases, and 8 bases had no gene match. The germline V gene has CDR1 MDHEN and CDR2 SYDVKM. CDR3 DNA sequence: TGTGCCAGCAGTTATGACAGGGGTGTCGGAGCTTTCTTT. This encodes CASSYDRGVGAFF. Full variable domain (rest looked up from reference TRBV28 and TRBJ1-1): DVKVTQSSRYLVKRTGEKVFLECVQDMDHENMFWYRQDPGLGLRLIYFSYDVKMKEKGDIPEGYSVSREKKERFSLILESASTNQTSMYLCASSYDRGVGAFFGQGTRLTVV.

V is TRBV27 and J is TRBJ2-7; D not certain. With 7 bases removed from V and 6 bases from J, the gap between germline ends came to 16 bases. CDR1 is MNHEY and CDR2 is SMNVEV in the germline V gene (reference sequence). CDR3 length: 13 amino acids. The CDR3 here is CASTRGPLSEQYF. The CDR3 nucleotides are TGTGCCAGCACCCGTGGCCCTCTCAGCGAGCAGTACTTC.

The chain combines TRBV7-2 with TRBJ1-1; D may be TRBD1 (5 bases). CDR3 size: 14 residues. CDR1 and CDR2 from the germline V gene are SGHTA and FQGNSA. V was cut by 4 bases and J by 4 bases, with 13 bases left in between. The CDR3 DNA is TGTGCCAGCAGCTCAAGCGGGGGAGTCACTGAAGCTTTCTTT. Translating gives CASSSSGGVTEAFF.

The chain has TRBV6-2 or TRBV6-3 and TRBJ1-1, with 7 nucleotides matching TRBD1. Germline V gene lookup returns CDR1 MNHEY and CDR2 SVGEGT. V was clipped by 5 bases and J by 2 bases; unmatched bases: 5. The CDR3 length is 14 residues. The CDR3 DNA is TGTGCCAGCAGTCGGACAGGTGCAAACACTGAAGCTTTCTTT. This sequence encodes CASSRTGANTEAFF.

The rearrangement joins TRBV12-3 or TRBV12-4 to TRBJ1-6, with 7 positions matching TRBD1. There are 15 residues in the CDR3. V was pared by 6 bases and J by 2 bases, with 4 bases of the junction left unmatched. The CDR3: CASSLGTAYNSPLHF. The CDR3 DNA reads TGTGCCAGCAGCCTCGGGACAGCCTATAATTCACCCCTCCACTTT.

This clonotype has ten or more counts. The chain recombines TRBV11-2 with TRBJ2-4; 7 positions match TRBD2. Germline CDR1 is SGHAT and CDR2 is FQNNGV. The trim removed 2 bases at V and 3 bases at J, leaving 4 bases unmatched. The CDR3 totals 15 residues. The CDR3 coding sequence is TGTGCCAGCAGCTTACCGAGCGGGGTCAAAAACATTCAGTACTTC. As protein: CASSLPSGVKNIQYF.

In its sample, this clonotype was seen many times. The chain couples TRBV28 to TRBJ1-2; D remains ambiguous. The V gene lost 5 bases and the J gene lost 5 bases, with 12 bases spanning the gap. Germline V CDR1 and CDR2: MDHEN, SYDVKM. The CDR3 length is 13 residues. DNA of the CDR3: TGTGCCAGCAGTCCCCTAGGAGGATATGGCTACACCTTC. It encodes CASSPLGGYGYTF.

This clonotype occurred a few times. The chain couples TRBV6-1 to TRBJ2-7, with TRBD1 matching 8 bases. Germline lookup yields CDR1 MNHNS and CDR2 SASEGT. J was trimmed by 2 bases and V by 3 bases; bases with no gene match: 6. This CDR3 is 15 amino acids long. DNA for the CDR3: TGTGCCAGCAGTGATGGGCCGGACAGGGCCTACGAGCAGTACTTC. Translation: CASSDGPDRAYEQYF.

This clonotype was seen ten or more times. Here the CDR3 DNA reads TGCGCCAGCAGCCGGCAACCACCGGGGGATCAATACACAGATACGCAGTATTTT. Encoded protein: CASSRQPPGDQYTDTQYF. The chain employs TRBV4-3 and TRBJ2-3; TRBD2 might be the D (6 bases). The CDR3 covers 18 residues. Deletions cut 4 bases from V and 2 bases from J, with 22 bases between. Germline CDR1 and CDR2: LGHNA and YSLEER.